The present T cell receptor (beta chain) was sequenced within a study of blood T cell repertoires in COVID-19. The overall study: T cells, B-cell-depleted T cells, or PBMCs provided the cDNA or gDNA that served as material.

Some clones are missing from TCRdb's copy, which holds only in-frame ones; the method was immunoSEQ multiplex PCR. The sample carries 250,000 or so clones, about four fifths recorded once. The CDR3 loop spans 16 amino acids. The V end was cut by 4 bases, the J end by 0 bases, with 15 bases between. Looked up from germline, CDR1 is SGHTA and CDR2 is FQGNSA. The sequencing input was peripheral blood. The receptor comes from a woman aged 18-29 years with acute or convalescent COVID-19. The chain joins TRBV7-2 to TRBJ1-1; unclear D gene. DNA of the CDR3: TGTGCCAGCAGCTCAACAGAAACGCTTCTGAACACTGAAGCTTTCTTT. Its translation is CASSSTETLLNTEAFF.